This T cell receptor beta chain was captured in a study of T cell repertoires in cytomegalovirus infection (dated by TCRdb to about 2019). Regarding the study in general: The HLA type of each donor mattered for the analysis, because public TCR beta signatures pointed to carriage of CMV infection along with the matching HLA type. Study-wide conclusions, independent of this receptor: Carriers of CMV infection plus the relevant HLA type were discriminated by the cumulative frequency of public TCR beta family members in the study cohort and in an independent roughly 370-donor cohort. In the ex vivo response, HLA-C-restricted CMV-specific TCR beta clonotypes were dominant, and in two of eight donors the single most frequent clonotype came from this HLA-C-restricted group.

This clonotype occurred a few times. Which antigen it targets is not known. Qualities for individual bases were not recorded, and no much larger clone is one base off. Sequencing relied on an Illumina HiSeq 1500. TCRdb reanalyzed the raw reads on its own, using fastp at Q25 for trimming and MiXCR for clone calling, and kept in-frame beta chains. One record per CDR3 amino acid sequence lists the most common genes and DNA. For this sample there are hundreds of thousands of distinct CDR3 sequences; under 40% appear just once. The top ten clones comprise approximately 14% of the sample. This TCR was sampled from a human donor in good health (CMV status not recorded). Some clones in this sample may be carry-over from other donors' samples. The sample was PBMCs.

The DNA sequence is as follows: TGTGCCAGCAAACCGGGACAGGTCCTCTCTGGAAACACCATATATTTT. This codes for CASKPGQVLSGNTIYF. The chain employs TRBV12-3 or TRBV12-4 and TRBJ1-3; 8 nucleotides in the junction match TRBD1. Including cysteine and phenylalanine, the CDR3 has 16 amino acids. Just the 48-base CDR3 DNA is kept, in frame starting at base 1. At the junction V is shortened by 7 bases and J by 0 bases; bases outside the gene matches: 8.